There are a few counts of the clone carrying this T cell receptor (beta chain). The sample is drawn from a study of blood T cell repertoires in COVID-19. Across the whole study: COVID-19 samples from acute and convalescent phases originated in the United States, Italy and Spain. Sources were T cells, B-cell-depleted T cells, or PBMCs; the material itself was cDNA or gDNA.

Recruited during active infection, patients (from Seattle) were subsequently followed longitudinally. In the authors' methods: Reference gene primers were amplified, and this amplification served to estimate nucleated cell counts. Generated by immunoSEQ multiplex PCR, the TCRdb table keeps only in-frame clones and is missing some. V, J and clone size are those of that table, while D and trimming were read from the DNA. The top ten clones hold more than 10% of a sample with 150,000 to 200,000 clones, roughly 80% of them seen once. This TCR was recovered from an elderly woman with COVID-19, enrolled during active disease. The material sequenced was peripheral blood.

Written as DNA, the CDR3 is TGTGCCAGCAGTCGACAGGGGAACGAGCAGTACTTC. Translating it yields CASSRQGNEQYF. The chain couples TRBV12-3 or TRBV12-4 to TRBJ2-7, with 8 nucleotides matching TRBD1. The CDR3 totals 12 residues. V was clipped by 5 bases and J by 5 bases; unmatched bases: 2.